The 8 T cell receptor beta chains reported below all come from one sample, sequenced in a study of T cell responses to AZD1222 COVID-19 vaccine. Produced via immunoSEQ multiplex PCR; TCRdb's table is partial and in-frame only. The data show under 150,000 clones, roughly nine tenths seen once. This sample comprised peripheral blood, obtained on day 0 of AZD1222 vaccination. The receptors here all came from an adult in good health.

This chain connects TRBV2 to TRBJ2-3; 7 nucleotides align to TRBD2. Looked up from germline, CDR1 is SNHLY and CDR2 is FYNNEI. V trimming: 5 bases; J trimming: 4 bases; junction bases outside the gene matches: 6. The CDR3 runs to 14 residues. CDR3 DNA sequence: TGTGCCAGCAGTCCTCTCACTAGCGCAGATACGCAGTATTTT. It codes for CASSPLTSADTQYF.

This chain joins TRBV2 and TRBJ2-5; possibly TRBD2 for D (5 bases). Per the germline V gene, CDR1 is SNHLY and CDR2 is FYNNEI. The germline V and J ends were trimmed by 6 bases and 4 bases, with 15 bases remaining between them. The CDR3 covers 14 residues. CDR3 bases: TGTGCCAGCAGCGTGGAGGCGCACCCAGAGACCCAGTACTTC. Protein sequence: CASSVEAHPETQYF. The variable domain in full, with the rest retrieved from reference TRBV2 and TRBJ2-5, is EPEVTQTPSHQVTQMGQEVILRCVPISNHLYFYWYRQILGQKVEFLVSFYNNEISEKSEIFDDQFSVERPDGSNFTLKIRSTKLEDSAMYFCASSVEAHPETQYFGPGTRLLVL.

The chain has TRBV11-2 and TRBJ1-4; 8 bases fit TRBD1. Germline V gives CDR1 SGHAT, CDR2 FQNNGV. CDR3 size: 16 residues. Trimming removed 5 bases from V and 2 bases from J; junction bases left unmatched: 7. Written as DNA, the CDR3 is TGTGCCAGCAGCCCTCAGGGGGCGAGGACTAATGAAAAACTGTTTTTT. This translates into CASSPQGARTNEKLFF.

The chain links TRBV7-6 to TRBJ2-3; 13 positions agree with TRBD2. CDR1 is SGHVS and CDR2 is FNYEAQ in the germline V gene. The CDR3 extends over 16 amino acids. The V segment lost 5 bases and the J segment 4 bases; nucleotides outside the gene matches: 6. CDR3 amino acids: CASSPTGLAGADTQYF. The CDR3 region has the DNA TGTGCCAGCAGCCCCACCGGACTAGCGGGAGCAGATACGCAGTATTTT.

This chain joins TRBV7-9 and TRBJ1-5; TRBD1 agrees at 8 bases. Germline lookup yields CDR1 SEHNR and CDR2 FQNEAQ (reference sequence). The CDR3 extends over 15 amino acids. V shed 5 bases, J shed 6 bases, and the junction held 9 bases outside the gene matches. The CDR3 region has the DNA TGTGCCAGCAGCGCCCCGGGACAGGCCGGTCAGCCCCAGCATTTT. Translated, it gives CASSAPGQAGQPQHF. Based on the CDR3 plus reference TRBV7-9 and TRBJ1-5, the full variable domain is DTGVSQNPRHKITKRGQNVTFRCDPISEHNRLYWYRQTLGQGPEFLTYFQNEAQLEKSRLLSDRFSAERPKGSFSTLEIQRTEQGDSAMYLCASSAPGQAGQPQHFGDGTRLSIL.

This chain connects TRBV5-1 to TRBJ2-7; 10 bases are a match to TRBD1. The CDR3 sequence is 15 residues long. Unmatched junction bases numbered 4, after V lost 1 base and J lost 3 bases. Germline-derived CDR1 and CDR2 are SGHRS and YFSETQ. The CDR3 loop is CASSLTGTGVYEQYF. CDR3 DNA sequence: TGCGCCAGCAGCTTGACCGGGACAGGGGTCTACGAGCAGTACTTC. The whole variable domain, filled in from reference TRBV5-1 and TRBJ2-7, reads KAGVTQTPRYLIKTRGQQVTLSCSPISGHRSVSWYQQTPGQGLQFLFEYFSETQRNKGNFPGRFSGRQFSNSRSEMNVSTLELGDSALYLCASSLTGTGVYEQYFGPGTRLTVT.

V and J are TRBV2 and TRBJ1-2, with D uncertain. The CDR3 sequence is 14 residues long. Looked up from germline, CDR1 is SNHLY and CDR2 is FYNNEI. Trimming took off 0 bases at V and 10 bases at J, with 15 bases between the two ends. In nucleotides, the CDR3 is TGTGCCAGCAGTGAAGCGCTTCAGGTTTCCCACTACACCTTC. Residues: CASSEALQVSHYTF.

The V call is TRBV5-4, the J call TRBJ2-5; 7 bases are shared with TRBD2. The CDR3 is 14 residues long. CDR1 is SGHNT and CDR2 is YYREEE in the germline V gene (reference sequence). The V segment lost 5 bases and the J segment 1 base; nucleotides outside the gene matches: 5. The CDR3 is CASRLTSSQETQYF. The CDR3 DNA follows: TGTGCCAGCAGATTGACTAGCAGCCAAGAGACCCAGTACTTC.